Shown below are 3 T cell receptor beta chains from a single sample sequenced in a study of T cell repertoires in cytomegalovirus infection. In TCRdb, the reads were re-called with MiXCR into one record per CDR3 protein. In the table there are around 550,000 distinct CDR3 sequences, approximately 25% of which are singletons. The sequencing input was PBMCs. All receptors come from a human donor in good health (CMV status not recorded). Some clones in this sample may be carry-over from other donors' samples.

The V call is TRBV20-1, the J call TRBJ2-5; D gene unclear. Germline assignment: CDR1 DFQATT and CDR2 SNEGSKA (reference sequence). Between the trimmed V and J ends, which lost 3 bases and 7 bases, there was a span of 9 bases. The CDR3 totals 11 residues. CDR3 loop: CSASRPGTQYF. The CDR3 DNA is TGCAGTGCTAGTAGGCCGGGGACCCAGTACTTC.

This chain links TRBV19 with TRBJ1-1, with D unclear. V gave up 6 bases and J gave up 0 bases, with 14 bases separating them. CDR1 and CDR2 from the germline V gene are LNHDA and SQIVND (reference sequence). The CDR3 runs to 15 residues. CDR3 sequence: CASRTGVAMNTEAFF. CDR3 sequence (DNA): TGTGCCAGTAGGACGGGAGTGGCCATGAACACTGAAGCTTTCTTT.

The genes are TRBV28 and TRBJ2-1; possibly TRBD1 or TRBD2 for D (5 bases each). Germline CDR1 and CDR2: MDHEN and SYDVKM. Trimming cost V 6 bases and J 6 bases, with 12 bases left between them. The CDR3 spans 13 residues. The CDR3, as DNA: TGTGCCAGCAGCCGTCCGGGACCCAATGAGCAGTTCTTC. Translated: CASSRPGPNEQFF.